This T cell receptor (beta chain) is from a study of cytomegalovirus exposure and HLA in healthy donors. There are 18 residues in the CDR3. The junction had 17 bases not matched to a gene; V was cut back by 3 bases and J by 8 bases. CDR1 and CDR2 from the germline V gene are MDHEN and SYDVKM. This clone was detected once. The primer mix had 60 Vbeta and 13 Jbeta primers. Libraries were prepared by immunoSEQ multiplex PCR; TCRdb keeps only in-frame clonotypes and omits some of them. Found here are 100,000 or so clones, roughly 81% of them singletons; the top ten hold over 1.1%. The source material was PBMCs. This chain joins TRBV28 and TRBJ2-1; the match to TRBD1 covers 9 bases. This clonotype originated in a man aged 35 to 55 in good health and CMV-seronegative. The CDR3 DNA sequence: TGTGCCAGCAGTTTCCCGACGTTCCGGGACAGGGTGCGGGATGAGCAGTTCTTC. Its translation is CASSFPTFRDRVRDEQFF.